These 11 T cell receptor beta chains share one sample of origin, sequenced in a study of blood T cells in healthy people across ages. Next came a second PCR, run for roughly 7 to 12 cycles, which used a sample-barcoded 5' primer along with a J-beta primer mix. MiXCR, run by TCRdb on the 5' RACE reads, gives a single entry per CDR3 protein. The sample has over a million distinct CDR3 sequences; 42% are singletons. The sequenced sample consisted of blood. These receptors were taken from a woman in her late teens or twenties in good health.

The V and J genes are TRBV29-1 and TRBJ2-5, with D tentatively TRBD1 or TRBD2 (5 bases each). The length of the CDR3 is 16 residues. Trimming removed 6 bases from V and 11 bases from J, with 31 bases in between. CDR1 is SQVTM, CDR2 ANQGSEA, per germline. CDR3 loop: CSVAPLAGHGDNEQYF. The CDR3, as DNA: TGCAGCGTAGCCCCGCTAGCCGGACACGGAGACAATGAGCAGTACTTC.

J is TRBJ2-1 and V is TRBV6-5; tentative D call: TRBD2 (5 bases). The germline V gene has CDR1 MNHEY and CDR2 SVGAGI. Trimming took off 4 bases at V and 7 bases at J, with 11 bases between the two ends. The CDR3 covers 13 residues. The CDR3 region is CASSFSTGNEQFF. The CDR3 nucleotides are TGTGCCAGCAGTTTCTCGACGGGGAATGAGCAGTTCTTC.

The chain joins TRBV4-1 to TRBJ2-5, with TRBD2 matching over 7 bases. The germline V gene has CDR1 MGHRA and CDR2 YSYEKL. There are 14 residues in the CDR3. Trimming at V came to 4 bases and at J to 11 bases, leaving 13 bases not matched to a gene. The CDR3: CASSPSGAVNEQYF. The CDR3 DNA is TGCGCCAGCAGCCCTAGCGGAGCAGTTAATGAGCAGTACTTC.

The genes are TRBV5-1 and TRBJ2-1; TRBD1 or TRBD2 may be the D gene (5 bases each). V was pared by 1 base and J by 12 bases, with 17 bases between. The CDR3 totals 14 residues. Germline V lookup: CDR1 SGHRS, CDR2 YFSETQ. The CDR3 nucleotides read TGCGCCAGCAGCTTGCCGGGAACGGGGCGTGCGCAGTTCTTC. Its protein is CASSLPGTGRAQFF.

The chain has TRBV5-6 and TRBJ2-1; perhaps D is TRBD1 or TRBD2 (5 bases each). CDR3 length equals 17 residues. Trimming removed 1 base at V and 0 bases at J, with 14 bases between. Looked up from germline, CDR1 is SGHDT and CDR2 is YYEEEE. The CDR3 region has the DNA TGTGCCAGCAGCTTGTTACGGGGACCGAGCTCCTACAATGAGCAGTTCTTC. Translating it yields CASSLLRGPSSYNEQFF.

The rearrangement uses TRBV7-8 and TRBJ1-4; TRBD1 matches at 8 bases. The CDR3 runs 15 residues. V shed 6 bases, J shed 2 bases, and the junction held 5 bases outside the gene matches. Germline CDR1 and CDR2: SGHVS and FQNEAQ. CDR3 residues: CASSRWTGTNEKLFF. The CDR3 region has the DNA TGTGCCAGCAGTCGTTGGACAGGGACTAATGAAAAACTGTTTTTT.

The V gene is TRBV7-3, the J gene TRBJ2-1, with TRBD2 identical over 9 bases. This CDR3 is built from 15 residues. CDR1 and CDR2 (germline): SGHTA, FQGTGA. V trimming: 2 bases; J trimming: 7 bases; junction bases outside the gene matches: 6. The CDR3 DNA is TGTGCCAGCAGCTTATATAGCGGGGGAGGGAATGAGCAGTTCTTC. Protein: CASSLYSGGGNEQFF. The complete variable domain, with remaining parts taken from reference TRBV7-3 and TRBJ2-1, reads GAGVSQTPSNKVTEKGKYVELRCDPISGHTALYWYRQSLGQGPEFLIYFQGTGAADDSGLPNDRFFAVRPEGSVSTLKIQRTERGDSAVYLCASSLYSGGGNEQFFGPGTRLTVL.

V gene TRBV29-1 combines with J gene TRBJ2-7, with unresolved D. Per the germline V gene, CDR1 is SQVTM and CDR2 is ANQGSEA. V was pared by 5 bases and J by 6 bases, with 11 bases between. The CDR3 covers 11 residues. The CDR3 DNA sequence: TGCAGCGTTACGGACGAAAGCGAGCAGTACTTC. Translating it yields CSVTDESEQYF.

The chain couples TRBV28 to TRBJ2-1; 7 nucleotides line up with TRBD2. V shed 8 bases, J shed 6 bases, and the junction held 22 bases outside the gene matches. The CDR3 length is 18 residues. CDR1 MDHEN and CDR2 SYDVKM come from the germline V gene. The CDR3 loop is CASSRGGVRWGSRNEQFF. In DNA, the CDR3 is TGTGCCAGCTCCCGGGGAGGGGTTCGATGGGGCTCTCGCAATGAGCAGTTCTTC.

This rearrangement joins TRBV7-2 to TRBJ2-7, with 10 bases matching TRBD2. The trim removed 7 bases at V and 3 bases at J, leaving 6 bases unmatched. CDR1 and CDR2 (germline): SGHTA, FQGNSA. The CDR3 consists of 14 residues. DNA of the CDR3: TGTGCCAGCACCTCACTAGCGGGGCGCTACGAGCAGTACTTC. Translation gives CASTSLAGRYEQYF. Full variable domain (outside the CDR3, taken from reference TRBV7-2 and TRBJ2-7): GAGVSQSPSNKVTEKGKDVELRCDPISGHTALYWYRQSLGQGLEFLIYFQGNSAPDKSGLPSDRFSAERTGGSVSTLTIQRTQQEDSAVYLCASTSLAGRYEQYFGPGTRLTVT.

The CDR3 DNA is TGCAGTGCTAGCGCCGTATGGGGGGATGAGCAGTTCTTC. The encoded protein is CSASAVWGDEQFF. The V call is TRBV20-1, the J call TRBJ2-1; the D gene is possibly TRBD2 (6 bases). Deletions cut 3 bases from V and 8 bases from J, with 14 bases between. Germline assignment: CDR1 DFQATT and CDR2 SNEGSKA (reference sequence). The CDR3 is 13 residues long.